The 29 T cell receptor beta chains below were found in one sample sequenced in a study of shared T cell receptors in the human thymus. Assay used: immunoSEQ multiplex PCR; TCRdb lists only in-frame clones, some missing. Found here are more than 550,000 clones, roughly 85% of them singletons; the top ten hold 0.0095% to 0.013%. The same sample was also used in a study of human thymus T cells.

The source material was thymocytes. The receptor set was obtained from a girl in the first two years of life with a congenital heart defect.

The chain couples TRBV12-5 to TRBJ2-7; the D gene is possibly TRBD1 (6 bases). Deletions cut 6 bases from V and 4 bases from J, with 22 bases between. This CDR3 comprises 16 residues. Looked up from germline, CDR1 is LGHNT and CDR2 is FRNRAP. The CDR3 loop reads CASGEPLGHPRYEQYF. The CDR3 DNA reads TGTGCTAGTGGCGAACCACTGGGACACCCCCGATACGAGCAGTACTTC.

The rearrangement links TRBV4-1 to TRBJ2-7; 9 nucleotides match TRBD1. CDR1 and CDR2 (germline): MGHRA, YSYEKL. The CDR3 is 17 residues long. V was clipped by 0 bases and J by 2 bases; unmatched bases: 8. This CDR3 is CASSQDLGDRVPYEQYF. The CDR3, as DNA: TGCGCCAGCAGCCAAGATCTTGGGGACAGGGTTCCCTACGAGCAGTACTTC.

The chain joins TRBV5-6 to TRBJ2-3, with 8 bases fitting TRBD1. CDR1 is SGHDT and CDR2 is YYEEEE in the germline V gene. J gave up 4 bases and V 5 bases, and 9 bases lay outside the gene matches. There are 15 residues in the CDR3. The CDR3 is CASSFGTGGADTQYF. As DNA, the CDR3 is TGTGCCAGCAGTTTCGGGACAGGCGGAGCAGATACGCAGTATTTT.

The rearrangement uses TRBV5-6 and TRBJ2-7; D is possibly TRBD1 (6 bases). The CDR3 contains 15 residues. Trimming removed 4 bases from V and 3 bases from J, with 17 bases in between. Germline values: CDR1 SGHDT, CDR2 YYEEEE. CDR3 in amino acids: CASSPFRAGVYEQYF. As DNA, the CDR3 is TGTGCCAGCAGCCCATTTCGCGCAGGGGTCTACGAGCAGTACTTC.

The chain combines TRBV5-1 with TRBJ2-3; TRBD2 agrees at 13 bases. Losses at the gene ends were 2 bases for V and 3 bases for J; bases not matched to a gene: 9. This CDR3 comprises 18 residues. Germline V CDR1 and CDR2: SGHRS, YFSETQ. The CDR3 is CASSLGLAGAYFTDTQYF. CDR3 sequence (DNA): TGCGCCAGCAGCTTAGGACTAGCGGGGGCGTACTTTACAGATACGCAGTATTTT.

This rearrangement joins TRBV27 to TRBJ1-1, with TRBD1 as a possible D gene (6 bases). Trimming cost V 6 bases and J 4 bases, with 12 bases left between them. The germline CDR1 and CDR2 sequences are MNHEY and SMNVEV (reference sequence). This CDR3 is 13 amino acids long. As DNA, the CDR3 is TGTGCCAGCAGGGCAGGGGTTTTCACTGAAGCTTTCTTT. It specifies CASRAGVFTEAFF.

V gene TRBV27 combines with J gene TRBJ1-1; D gene uncertain. Germline CDR1 is MNHEY and CDR2 is SMNVEV (reference sequence). The CDR3 consists of 13 residues. Trimming shortened V by 1 base and J by 3 bases, and 6 bases separated the two germline ends. CDR3 sequence (DNA): TGTGCCAGCAGTTTATGGCCGTACACTGAAGCTTTCTTT. Its protein is CASSLWPYTEAFF.

This clone was recorded only once. The rearrangement uses TRBV27 and TRBJ2-7; possible D gene TRBD1, 5 bases. The ends were cut back, 8 bases at V and 3 bases at J, with 23 bases in the middle. This CDR3 is built from 16 residues. The germline gives CDR1 MNHEY, CDR2 SMNVEV (reference sequence). This CDR3 is CASGLTNVGQYYEQYF. The DNA for the CDR3 is TGTGCCAGCGGTCTGACGAATGTGGGGCAGTACTACGAGCAGTACTTC.

This rearrangement joins TRBV27 to TRBJ1-5; a possible D gene is TRBD1 (6 bases). This CDR3 spans 18 amino acids. Germline V gene data show CDR1 as MNHEY and CDR2 as SMNVEV (reference sequence). The V end was cut by 6 bases, the J end by 0 bases, with 21 bases between. CDR3 in amino acids: CASSSSVGGPYSNQPQHF. The CDR3 bases are TGTGCCAGCAGCTCCTCGGTGGGGGGGCCCTATAGCAATCAGCCCCAGCATTTT.

CDR3 region: CSVEMRVGETQYF. The CDR3 nucleotides read TGCAGCGTTGAAATGAGGGTAGGGGAGACCCAGTACTTC. The chain recombines TRBV29-1 with TRBJ2-5; perhaps TRBD2 as D (5 bases). Germline V CDR1 and CDR2: SQVTM, ANQGSEA. V gave up 2 bases and J gave up 5 bases, with 12 bases separating them. There are 13 residues in the CDR3.

The rearrangement uses TRBV7-8 and TRBJ2-7, with TRBD2 matching over 8 bases. J was trimmed by 6 bases and V by 5 bases; bases with no gene match: 6. Germline V CDR1 and CDR2: SGHVS, FQNEAQ. This CDR3 is built from 13 residues. CDR3 sequence: CASSTGGGFEQYF. The DNA for the CDR3 is TGTGCCAGCAGCACGGGGGGGGGTTTCGAGCAGTACTTC.

The CDR3 DNA sequence: TGCGCCAGCAGCCAGCATCCCTTCGCAGGGGAAGAGCCCCAGCATTTT. It codes for CASSQHPFAGEEPQHF. The gene calls are TRBV4-1 and TRBJ1-5, with D possibly being TRBD1 (6 bases). Germline CDR1 and CDR2: MGHRA and YSYEKL. The ends were cut back, 3 bases at V and 8 bases at J, with 20 bases in the middle. The CDR3 loop spans 16 amino acids.

The rearrangement uses TRBV9 and TRBJ2-7; 10 bases are shared with TRBD1. The junction had 8 bases not matched to a gene; V was cut back by 4 bases and J by 4 bases. The CDR3 totals 15 residues. Per germline, CDR1 SGDLS and CDR2 YYNGEE. CDR3 in DNA: TGTGCCAGCAGCAAGAGGGGACAGGGGCCATACGAGCAGTACTTC. Its translation: CASSKRGQGPYEQYF.

The chain is built from TRBV7-8 and TRBJ2-7; weak D call: TRBD1 (6 bases). Trimming left V 1 base short and J 4 bases short, with 17 bases between. In germline, CDR1 is SGHVS, CDR2 FQNEAQ. The CDR3 spans 16 residues. The DNA for the CDR3 is TGTGCCAGCAGCTTAGGACGTACCAGCCAGGGGTACGAGCAGTACTTC. This codes for CASSLGRTSQGYEQYF.

The genes are TRBV29-1 and TRBJ1-2; 8 bases are shared with TRBD1. Germline V CDR1 and CDR2: SQVTM, ANQGSEA. The CDR3 runs 16 residues. The junction had 16 bases not matched to a gene; V was cut back by 5 bases and J by 5 bases. CDR3: CSVLAEYTGGVYGYTF. The CDR3 bases are TGCAGCGTTCTTGCGGAATATACAGGGGGAGTATATGGCTACACCTTC.

The chain uses TRBV5-1 and TRBJ1-1; maybe TRBD1 (6 bases). Germline-derived CDR1 and CDR2 are SGHRS and YFSETQ. The length of the CDR3 is 15 residues. The ends were cut back, 2 bases at V and 1 base at J, with 12 bases in the middle. The CDR3 sequence is CASSLYRASNTEAFF. The DNA for the CDR3 is TGCGCCAGCAGCTTATACAGGGCATCGAACACTGAAGCTTTCTTT.

The genes are TRBV11-3 and TRBJ1-5; D gene unclear. The CDR3 contains 18 residues. Germline V lookup: CDR1 SGHNT, CDR2 YENEEA. Deletions cut 0 bases from V and 6 bases from J, with 21 bases between. This CDR3 reads CASSLEEGTGEVFQPQHF. The DNA of the CDR3 is TGTGCCAGCAGCTTAGAAGAGGGAACGGGAGAGGTTTTTCAGCCCCAGCATTTT.

This chain joins TRBV10-3 and TRBJ1-1; D gene unclear. Trimming left V 7 bases short and J 4 bases short, with 13 bases between. The CDR3 spans 13 residues. Germline V lookup: CDR1 ENHRY, CDR2 SYGVKD. In DNA form, the CDR3 reads TGTGCCATCATGCGGGATACCACCACTGAAGCTTTCTTT. Translation gives CAIMRDTTTEAFF.

J is TRBJ1-6 and V is TRBV6-1, with unresolved D. Trimming cost V 0 bases and J 7 bases, with 25 bases left between them. CDR3 length: 20 residues. Looked up from germline, CDR1 is MNHNS and CDR2 is SASEGT. The CDR3 DNA follows: TGTGCCAGCAGTGAAGCGCTGGGGTTGCGGGTTAGGACGGGGAATTCACCCCTCCACTTT. The encoded protein is CASSEALGLRVRTGNSPLHF.

The chain couples TRBV13 to TRBJ2-3; D ambiguous. The CDR3 runs 14 residues. Between the trimmed V and J ends, which lost 0 bases and 0 bases, there was a span of 4 bases. Germline V lookup: CDR1 PRHDT, CDR2 FYEKMQ (reference sequence). The CDR3 here is CASSLGLSTDTQYF. DNA for the CDR3: TGTGCCAGCAGCTTAGGACTGAGCACAGATACGCAGTATTTT.

The chain links TRBV14 to TRBJ1-1, with D possibly TRBD1 on 5 matching bases. V dropped 6 bases and J dropped 0 bases, with 11 bases sitting between them. This CDR3 spans 14 amino acids. Germline V gene sequence: CDR1 SGHDN, CDR2 FVKESK. The CDR3 region has the DNA TGTGCCAGCAGTCCCCGGGGGGTGAACACTGAAGCTTTCTTT. It is translated as CASSPRGVNTEAFF. Looking up the rest from reference TRBV14 and TRBJ1-1 gives the full variable domain: EAGVTQFPSHSVIEKGQTVTLRCDPISGHDNLYWYRRVMGKEIKFLLHFVKESKQDESGMPNNRFLAERTGGTYSTLKVQPAELEDSGVYFCASSPRGVNTEAFFGQGTRLTVV.

The genes are TRBV6-5 and TRBJ2-6; D ambiguous. Trimming took off 5 bases at V and 2 bases at J, with 7 bases between the two ends. The CDR3 covers 14 residues. Per the germline V gene, CDR1 is MNHEY and CDR2 is SVGAGI. The CDR3 nucleotides are TGTGCCAGCAGTATCACAGCTGGGGCCAACGTCCTGACTTTC. Translated, it gives CASSITAGANVLTF.

This clone was observed a single time. The chain combines TRBV5-1 with TRBJ2-1, with TRBD2 matching 7 bases. Germline CDR1 and CDR2: SGHRS and YFSETQ. The junction had 5 bases not matched to a gene; V was cut back by 0 bases and J by 8 bases. This CDR3 comprises 14 residues. The DNA for the CDR3 is TGCGCCAGCAGCTTGGACGGGGGAGGGGATGAGCAGTTCTTC. This codes for CASSLDGGGDEQFF. Full variable domain (rest looked up from reference TRBV5-1 and TRBJ2-1): KAGVTQTPRYLIKTRGQQVTLSCSPISGHRSVSWYQQTPGQGLQFLFEYFSETQRNKGNFPGRFSGRQFSNSRSEMNVSTLELGDSALYLCASSLDGGGDEQFFGPGTRLTVL.

The CDR3 reads CSVPYRNEQFF. For the CDR3, the DNA is TGCAGCGTCCCTTATCGCAATGAGCAGTTCTTC. The chain joins TRBV29-1 to TRBJ2-1; D is ambiguous. This CDR3 comprises 11 residues. V gave up 6 bases and J gave up 6 bases, with 9 bases separating them. Per germline, CDR1 SQVTM and CDR2 ANQGSEA.

This chain connects TRBV5-3 to TRBJ2-7, with TRBD1 matching over 10 bases. TRBV5-3 is identified as an open reading frame with a role that is uncertain. The CDR3 extends over 16 amino acids. V gave up 3 bases and J gave up 6 bases; unmatched junction bases: 12. The CDR3 region is CARSSKTDRGCGEQYF. The DNA for the CDR3 is TGTGCCAGAAGCTCCAAAACGGACAGGGGGTGTGGCGAGCAGTACTTC.

This clone was counted between two and nine times. The chain carries TRBV27 and TRBJ1-5, with D maybe TRBD1 (6 bases). The V end lost 5 bases, the J end lost 4 bases, and 9 bases lay between the germline ends. In germline, CDR1 is MNHEY, CDR2 SMNVEV (reference sequence). This CDR3 is built from 13 residues. In DNA form, the CDR3 reads TGTGCCAGCAGTCAGGGGCTGAATCAGCCCCAGCATTTT. Translation gives CASSQGLNQPQHF.

This clone has more than one count but fewer than ten. Other DNA variants within this sample encode the same CDR3. The chain recombines TRBV14 with TRBJ1-1, with 7 nucleotides matching TRBD1. Per the germline V gene, CDR1 is SGHDN and CDR2 is FVKESK. The CDR3 has 14 residues. The V and J ends lost 1 base and 4 bases, in that order; junction bases with no gene match: 3. The DNA for the CDR3 is TGTGCCAGCAGCCAAGCACAGGGGATCACTGAAGCTTTCTTT. It specifies CASSQAQGITEAFF.

V is TRBV14 and J is TRBJ2-3; TRBD2 matches at 11 bases. The CDR3 sequence is 20 residues long. V shed 0 bases and J 0 bases; nucleotides not matched to a gene: 11. Germline V gene sequence: CDR1 SGHDN, CDR2 FVKESK. The CDR3 DNA reads TGTGCCAGCAGCCAAGACTTTGCTACTAGCGGGGGATCTAGCACAGATACGCAGTATTTT. The encoded protein is CASSQDFATSGGSSTDTQYF.

The chain combines TRBV28 with TRBJ1-5; the D gene is possibly TRBD1 (5 bases). The CDR3 length is 14 residues. The V end lost 10 bases, the J end lost 8 bases, and 21 bases lay between the germline ends. The germline CDR1 and CDR2 sequences are MDHEN and SYDVKM. CDR3 loop: CATSPPQGREPQHF. The CDR3 bases are TGTGCCACCTCCCCCCCCCAGGGAAGGGAGCCCCAGCATTTT.